This TCR beta chain was recorded in a study of cytomegalovirus exposure and HLA in healthy donors. Worth noting for this clone: Its antigen is currently unknown.

General study findings and limits: A later analysis found common viral pathogens apparently linked to several of the most significant clusters. It was reported that TCR beta sequences correctly inferred the HLA-A and HLA-B alleles for most subjects. In an earlier analysis, in approximately 570 donors, most V segments appeared productive either ~87% or ~30% of the time.

CDR3 length equals 15 residues. Deletions cut 4 bases from V and 1 base from J, with 13 bases between. Looked up from germline, CDR1 is SGDLS and CDR2 is YYNGEE. With 60 Vbeta and 13 Jbeta primers, the PCR was carried out. TCRdb keeps only in-frame clones here, not all; method: immunoSEQ multiplex PCR. The sample lists about 170,000 clones, 75% to 80% occurring once. Sequenced material: PBMCs. This TCR was recovered from a man between 40 and 49 years old in good health and CMV-seropositive. The rearrangement uses TRBV9 and TRBJ2-3, with D perhaps matching TRBD2 (5 bases). Here the CDR3 reads CASSLGLSGTDTQYF. The CDR3 nucleotides are TGTGCCAGCAGCCTAGGACTGAGTGGCACAGATACGCAGTATTTT.